This TCR beta chain was profiled in a study of lymphopenia after photon versus proton radiotherapy. The germline gives CDR1 MDHEN, CDR2 SYDVKM. The trim removed 5 bases at V and 2 bases at J, leaving 12 bases unmatched. The CDR3 covers 17 residues. Assay used: immunoSEQ multiplex PCR; TCRdb lists only in-frame clones, some missing. The sample has approximately 65,000 clones, roughly 93% seen once. This clone was counted a few times. The sequence derives from a woman in her 70s with pancreatic cancer. V is TRBV28 and J is TRBJ2-7; 10 bases line up with TRBD2. Sequenced here: peripheral blood, sampled from a patient treated with photon-based radiotherapy. The CDR3 sequence: CASSPGLARGIPYEQYF. CDR3 nucleotides: TGTGCCAGCAGTCCGGGACTAGCGCGAGGAATTCCCTACGAGCAGTACTTC.